Sequencing of this T cell receptor beta chain was carried out in a study of tumor and adjacent non-tumor tissue in lung cancer. Study in general: Histology: about a dozen adenocarcinoma, a couple of squamous cell carcinoma, 1 small cell lung cancer. Patients were aged 31 to 76, roughly nine men and about five women, stage I to III.

A modified ARM-PCR protocol with three rounds of nested PCR amplified TCRbeta. Each CDR3 protein gets one entry after TCRdb re-called the multiplex PCR reads with MiXCR. The data contain 100,000 to 150,000 distinct CDR3 sequences, about 66% of them singletons. As concerns this clonotype: A much more abundant neighbour one base away suggests this may be a read error.

The template was RNA from unsorted bulk tissue. Chemotherapy-naive patients with new lung cancer underwent thoracic surgery in China, August–late 2014. Germline CDR1 and CDR2: MNHNY and SVGAGI (reference sequence). The V and J ends lost 5 bases and 7 bases respectively, with 14 bases between them. The CDR3 runs to 13 residues. Sequencing was performed on lung tumor tissue. The sequence was obtained from a man younger than 40 with non-small cell lung cancer. The chain employs TRBV6-6 and TRBJ1-1, with TRBD1 as a possible D gene (6 bases). CDR3 nucleotides: TGTGCCAGCAGTCCAGGGGTTACCAGTGAAGCTTTCTTT. This gives the protein CASSPGVTSEAFF.